The rows below give T cell receptor beta chains drawn from one sample of a study of Graves' ophthalmopathy and Graves' hyperthyroidism. TCRdb re-analysed the multiplex PCR reads in MiXCR, keeping a single row per CDR3 protein. The profile shows over a million distinct CDR3 sequences, about 36% of them singletons. The sample consisted of peripheral blood or thyroid tissue (not recorded which). The receptors shown here come from an adult man with Graves' hyperthyroidism. CDR3s include the opening cysteine and the closing phenylalanine or tryptophan. D genes are given only for firm matches. Rows give clone size only sometimes, using once, few, many, or a class for an expanded clone.

CDR3: CSGGTGRGETQYF; DNA: TGCAGCGGGGGGACAGGGAGAGGGGAGACCCAGTACTTC; size: many; J: TRBJ2-5; length: 13; D: TRBD1; V: TRBV29-1
CDR3: CSVEVRGPMNTEAFF; DNA: TGCAGCGTTGAGGTCCGGGGCCCTATGAACACTGAAGCTTTCTTT; size: many; J: TRBJ1-1; length: 15; D: -; V: TRBV29-1
CDR3: CASRLGTGQGYYEQYF; DNA: TGTGCCAGCAGGTTGGGGACAGGGCAGGGCTACTACGAGCAGTACTTC; size: -; J: TRBJ2-7; length: 16; D: TRBD1; V: TRBV25-1
CDR3: CASSLTRGQSPLHF; DNA: TGTGCCAGCAGCCTAACCAGGGGGCAATCACCCCTCCACTTT; size: many; J: TRBJ1-6; length: 14; D: TRBD1; V: TRBV7-8
CDR3: CSARDSGQGYGYEQYF; DNA: TGCAGTGCTAGAGATTCCGGACAGGGCTATGGCTACGAGCAGTACTTC; size: -; J: TRBJ2-7; length: 16; D: TRBD1; V: TRBV20-1
CDR3: CASSSVDSSYEQYF; DNA: TGTGCCAGCTCATCAGTTGACAGCTCCTACGAGCAGTACTTC; size: -; J: TRBJ2-7; length: 14; D: -; V: TRBV18
CDR3: CSARGQVDEQYF; DNA: TGCAGTGCAAGGGGACAGGTTGACGAGCAGTACTTC; size: many; J: TRBJ2-7; length: 12; D: TRBD1; V: TRBV20-1
CDR3: CASRSGTGAYVLTF; DNA: TGTGCCAGCAGGTCCGGGACAGGGGCCTACGTCCTGACTTTC; size: -; J: TRBJ2-6; length: 14; D: TRBD1; V: TRBV10-3
CDR3: CAWGTASGANVLTF; DNA: TGTGCCTGGGGGACTGCCTCTGGGGCCAACGTCCTGACTTTC; size: few; J: TRBJ2-6; length: 14; D: -; V: TRBV30
CDR3: CASSVGHVDQPQHF; DNA: TGTGCCAGCAGCGTAGGCCACGTTGATCAGCCCCAGCATTTT; size: many; J: TRBJ1-5; length: 14; D: -; V: TRBV9
CDR3: CASSLVPGVRNYDYTF; DNA: TGTGCCAGCAGCTTAGTTCCAGGAGTCCGTAACTATGACTACACCTTC; size: few; J: TRBJ1-2; length: 16; D: -; V: TRBV9
CDR3: CASGLNRAYEQYF; DNA: TGTGCCAGCGGTTTAAACAGGGCCTACGAGCAGTACTTC; size: -; J: TRBJ2-7; length: 13; D: -; V: TRBV12-3/TRBV12-4
CDR3: CSARDFGSSYEQYF; DNA: TGCAGTGCTAGAGACTTCGGGTCTTCCTACGAGCAGTACTTC; size: many; J: TRBJ2-7; length: 14; D: -; V: TRBV20-1
CDR3: CSARGQEYSNQPQHF; DNA: TGCAGTGCTAGGGGACAGGAATATAGCAATCAGCCCCAGCATTTT; size: many; J: TRBJ1-5; length: 15; D: TRBD1; V: TRBV20-1
CDR3: CSALMTPGHPVDYGYTF; DNA: TGCAGCGCTCTTATGACCCCGGGACACCCTGTTGACTATGGCTACACCTTC; size: many; J: TRBJ1-2; length: 17; D: -; V: TRBV29-1